Listed below are T cell receptor beta chains from one sample, sequenced in a study of T cells in Graves' hyperthyroidism and ophthalmopathy. MiXCR, applied by TCRdb to the multiplex PCR reads, yields one record per CDR3 protein. The sample lists fewer than 350,000 distinct CDR3 sequences, around a sixth occurring once. The specimen sequenced was blood. All receptors come from a woman aged 35 to 49 with Graves' ophthalmopathy. Each CDR3 is given with its conserved first and last residue. Fields, in order: V gene, J gene, CDR3 protein.

v_gene: TRBV5-5
j_gene: TRBJ2-7
CDR3aa: CASSFYFTSQTYEQYF

v_gene: TRBV11-2
j_gene: TRBJ1-2
CDR3aa: CASSLTQTGTGVSGYTF

v_gene: TRBV27
j_gene: TRBJ1-1
CDR3aa: CASSLTGVDEAFF

v_gene: TRBV24-1
j_gene: TRBJ2-5
CDR3aa: CATSAPGLGETQYF

v_gene: TRBV7-6
j_gene: TRBJ2-5
CDR3aa: CASSLIASRQETQYF

v_gene: TRBV4-1
j_gene: TRBJ2-1
CDR3aa: CASSQDETGAGGEQFF

v_gene: TRBV2
j_gene: TRBJ1-5
CDR3aa: CASTTYSNQPQHF

v_gene: TRBV6-1
j_gene: TRBJ1-3
CDR3aa: CASKGEYGLPSGNTIYF

v_gene: TRBV19
j_gene: TRBJ1-1
CDR3aa: CASRIPVPGTEAFF

v_gene: TRBV30
j_gene: TRBJ2-2
CDR3aa: CACYTGELFF

v_gene: TRBV20-1
j_gene: TRBJ2-5
CDR3aa: CSAPVPGLAEETQYF

v_gene: TRBV27
j_gene: TRBJ2-7
CDR3aa: CASSILPRDEQYF

v_gene: TRBV27
j_gene: TRBJ2-7
CDR3aa: CASSSVVWNRDEQYF

v_gene: TRBV28
j_gene: TRBJ1-3
CDR3aa: CASSFELYSGNTIYF

v_gene: TRBV11-1
j_gene: TRBJ2-2
CDR3aa: CASSLVFGQANTGELFF

v_gene: TRBV6-5
j_gene: TRBJ1-1
CDR3aa: CASSSGKGTGTEAFF

v_gene: TRBV28
j_gene: TRBJ2-2
CDR3aa: CATTTLAGYTGELFF

v_gene: TRBV6-2/TRBV6-3
j_gene: TRBJ2-2
CDR3aa: CASTPRGTGELFF

v_gene: TRBV29-1
j_gene: TRBJ1-1
CDR3aa: CSVEYQWDTEAFF

v_gene: TRBV28
j_gene: TRBJ1-2
CDR3aa: CASSLGQFDGYTF

v_gene: TRBV15
j_gene: TRBJ1-5
CDR3aa: CATSGDRSSNQPQHF

v_gene: TRBV4-3
j_gene: TRBJ2-7
CDR3aa: CASSQGGLAGDEQYF

v_gene: TRBV28
j_gene: TRBJ2-5
CDR3aa: CASSFLLRGKTQYF

v_gene: TRBV9
j_gene: TRBJ2-7
CDR3aa: CASSPRGDRGYEQYF

v_gene: TRBV19
j_gene: TRBJ2-4
CDR3aa: CASRERGEFRVQYF

v_gene: TRBV6-2/TRBV6-3
j_gene: TRBJ2-7
CDR3aa: CASSYLAGSWEQYF

v_gene: TRBV9
j_gene: TRBJ2-7
CDR3aa: CASSSGLAETYEQYF

v_gene: TRBV24-1
j_gene: TRBJ2-3
CDR3aa: CATTGGITDTQYF

v_gene: TRBV28
j_gene: TRBJ2-2
CDR3aa: CASSLQGGTGELFF

v_gene: TRBV12-3/TRBV12-4
j_gene: TRBJ1-5
CDR3aa: CASSLGARGGNQPQHF

v_gene: TRBV10-1
j_gene: TRBJ2-5
CDR3aa: CASSERTRETQYF

v_gene: TRBV28
j_gene: TRBJ2-7
CDR3aa: CASSGGLGFYEQYF

v_gene: TRBV5-1
j_gene: TRBJ1-5
CDR3aa: CASSLWGYSNQPQHF

v_gene: TRBV12-3/TRBV12-4
j_gene: TRBJ2-7
CDR3aa: CASSLREYEQYF

v_gene: TRBV13
j_gene: TRBJ2-7
CDR3aa: CASSFRGGTSYEQYF

v_gene: TRBV6-2/TRBV6-3
j_gene: TRBJ1-1
CDR3aa: CASSYTGLNTEAFF

v_gene: TRBV9
j_gene: TRBJ2-7
CDR3aa: CASSVGQGAGFYEQYF

v_gene: TRBV9
j_gene: TRBJ1-1
CDR3aa: CASSLSGGQTETFF

v_gene: TRBV12-3/TRBV12-4
j_gene: TRBJ1-3
CDR3aa: CASTPSGNTIYF

v_gene: TRBV27
j_gene: TRBJ2-2
CDR3aa: CASLTGTSGTGELFF

v_gene: TRBV6-4
j_gene: TRBJ1-5
CDR3aa: CASSDLNRGPTSNQPQHF

v_gene: TRBV6-5
j_gene: TRBJ2-7
CDR3aa: CASSYGDGSITSYEQYF

v_gene: TRBV14
j_gene: TRBJ2-5
CDR3aa: CASSQVSLETQYF

v_gene: TRBV2
j_gene: TRBJ2-4
CDR3aa: CASSLRQGGKNIQYF

v_gene: TRBV7-2
j_gene: TRBJ2-7
CDR3aa: CASSPKAGGSTEQYF

v_gene: TRBV5-6
j_gene: TRBJ2-7
CDR3aa: CASRRTGTGSHEQYF

v_gene: TRBV24-1
j_gene: TRBJ2-2
CDR3aa: CATSDRLAANTGELFF

v_gene: TRBV30
j_gene: TRBJ1-2
CDR3aa: CASVGVDGYTF

v_gene: TRBV11-1
j_gene: TRBJ2-7
CDR3aa: CASSLVWGLGQGIYEQYF

v_gene: TRBV12-3/TRBV12-4
j_gene: TRBJ2-7
CDR3aa: CASSLSGGAEEQYF

v_gene: TRBV5-1
j_gene: TRBJ2-7
CDR3aa: CASSDSDRVSYEQYF

v_gene: TRBV30
j_gene: TRBJ1-1
CDR3aa: CAWEINRNTEAFF

v_gene: TRBV28
j_gene: TRBJ2-7
CDR3aa: CASIQGTPYEQYF

v_gene: TRBV19
j_gene: TRBJ2-2
CDR3aa: CASSPGVNTGELFF

v_gene: TRBV29-1
j_gene: TRBJ1-2
CDR3aa: CSVGGDYGYTF

v_gene: TRBV29-1
j_gene: TRBJ2-7
CDR3aa: CSAGTSNSYEQYF

v_gene: TRBV6-5
j_gene: TRBJ2-7
CDR3aa: CASSYLPLGGGSYEQYF

v_gene: TRBV20-1
j_gene: TRBJ1-1
CDR3aa: CSAVARTPNTEAFF

v_gene: TRBV7-2
j_gene: TRBJ2-3
CDR3aa: CASSLARLATSTDTQYF